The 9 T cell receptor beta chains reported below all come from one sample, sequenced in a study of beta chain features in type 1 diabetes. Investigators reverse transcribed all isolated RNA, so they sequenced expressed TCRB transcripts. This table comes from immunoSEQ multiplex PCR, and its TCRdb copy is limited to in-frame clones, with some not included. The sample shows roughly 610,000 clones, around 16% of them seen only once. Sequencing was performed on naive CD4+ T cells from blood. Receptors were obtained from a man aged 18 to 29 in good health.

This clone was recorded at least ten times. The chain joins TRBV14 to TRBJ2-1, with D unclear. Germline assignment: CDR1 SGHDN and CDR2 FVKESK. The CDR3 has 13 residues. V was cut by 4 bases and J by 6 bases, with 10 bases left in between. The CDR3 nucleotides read TGTGCCAGCAGCCTCGGACGAAGCAATGAGCAGTTCTTC. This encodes CASSLGRSNEQFF. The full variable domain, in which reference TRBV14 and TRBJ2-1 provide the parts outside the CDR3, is EAGVTQFPSHSVIEKGQTVTLRCDPISGHDNLYWYRRVMGKEIKFLLHFVKESKQDESGMPNNRFLAERTGGTYSTLKVQPAELEDSGVYFCASSLGRSNEQFFGPGTRLTVL.

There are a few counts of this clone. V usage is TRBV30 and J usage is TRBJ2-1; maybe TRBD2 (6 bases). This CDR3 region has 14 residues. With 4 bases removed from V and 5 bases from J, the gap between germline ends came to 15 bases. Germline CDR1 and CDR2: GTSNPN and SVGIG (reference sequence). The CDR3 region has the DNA TGTGCCTGGATAGTGGGAGGTACCGACAATGAGCAGTTCTTC. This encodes CAWIVGGTDNEQFF. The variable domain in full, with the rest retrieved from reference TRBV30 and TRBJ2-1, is SQTIHQWPATLVQPVGSPLSLECTVEGTSNPNLYWYRQAAGRGLQLLFYSVGIGQISSEVPQNLSASRPQDRQFILSSKKLLLSDSGFYLCAWIVGGTDNEQFFGPGTRLTVL.

For the CDR3, the DNA is TGTGCCAGTAGTGACAGGACTAACTATGGCTACACCTTC. This encodes CASSDRTNYGYTF. The chain is built from TRBV19 and TRBJ1-2; D possibly corresponds to TRBD1 (6 bases). The CDR3 is 13 residues long. Per germline, CDR1 LNHDA and CDR2 SQIVND (reference sequence). Trimming cost V 5 bases and J 0 bases, with 7 bases left between them. The full variable domain, completed using reference TRBV19 and TRBJ1-2, is DGGITQSPKYLFRKEGQNVTLSCEQNLNHDAMYWYRQDPGQGLRLIYYSQIVNDFQKGDIAEGYSVSREKKESFPLTVTSAQKNPTAFYLCASSDRTNYGYTFGSGTRLTVV.

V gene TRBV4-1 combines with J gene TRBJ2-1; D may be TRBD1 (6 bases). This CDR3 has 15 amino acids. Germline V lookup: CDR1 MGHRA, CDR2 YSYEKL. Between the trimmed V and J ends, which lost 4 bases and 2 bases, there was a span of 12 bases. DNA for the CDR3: TGCGCCAGCAGCCGACCGACAGGTACCTACAATGAGCAGTTCTTC. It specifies CASSRPTGTYNEQFF.

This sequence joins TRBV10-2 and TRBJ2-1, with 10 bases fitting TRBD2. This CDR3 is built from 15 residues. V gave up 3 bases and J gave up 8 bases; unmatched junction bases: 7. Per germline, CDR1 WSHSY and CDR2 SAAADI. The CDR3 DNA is TGCGCCAGCAGTGAAGGAGCGGGAGGGCCCGATGAGCAGTTCTTC. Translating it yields CASSEGAGGPDEQFF.

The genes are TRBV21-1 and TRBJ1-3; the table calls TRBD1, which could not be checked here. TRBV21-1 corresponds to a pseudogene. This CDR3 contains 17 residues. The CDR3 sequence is CASSKVLTGDSGNTIYF. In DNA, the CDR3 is TGTGCCAGCAGCAAAGTCCTGACAGGGGACTCTGGAAACACCATATATTTT.

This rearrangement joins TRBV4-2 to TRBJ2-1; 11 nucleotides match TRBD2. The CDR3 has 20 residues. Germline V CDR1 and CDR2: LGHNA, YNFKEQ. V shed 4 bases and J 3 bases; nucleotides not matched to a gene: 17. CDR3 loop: CASSRELGTSGKNHYNEQFF. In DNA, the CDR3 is TGTGCCAGCAGCCGAGAGTTGGGGACTAGCGGCAAAAACCACTACAATGAGCAGTTCTTC.

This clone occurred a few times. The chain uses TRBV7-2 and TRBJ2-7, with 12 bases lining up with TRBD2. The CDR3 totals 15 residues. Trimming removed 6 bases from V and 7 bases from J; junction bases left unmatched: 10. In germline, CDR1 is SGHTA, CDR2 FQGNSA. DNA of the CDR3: TGTGCCAGCAGGCCAACTAGCGGGGGGCCGGGGGAGCAGTACTTC. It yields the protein CASRPTSGGPGEQYF.

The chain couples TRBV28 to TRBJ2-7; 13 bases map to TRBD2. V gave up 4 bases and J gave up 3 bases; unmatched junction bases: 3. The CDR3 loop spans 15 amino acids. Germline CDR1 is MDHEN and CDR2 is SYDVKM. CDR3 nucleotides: TGTGCCAGCAGTTCGGGACTAGCGGGAAACTACGAGCAGTACTTC. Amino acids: CASSSGLAGNYEQYF.